The 8 T cell receptor beta chains below were found in one sample sequenced in a study of OX40 agonist ivuxolimab in advanced cancers. Some clones are missing from TCRdb's copy, which holds only in-frame ones; the method was immunoSEQ multiplex PCR. The table shows nearly 85,000 clones, with less than 85% occurring only once. The material was CD4+ or CD8+ T cells sorted from blood, obtained in a trial of the OX40 agonist ivuxolimab. These receptors came from an adult with an advanced solid tumor such as melanoma, head and neck, liver or kidney cancer.

This chain uses TRBV10-3 with TRBJ2-1; D might be TRBD1 (5 bases). Germline V gives CDR1 ENHRY, CDR2 SYGVKD. The CDR3 spans 17 residues. Trimming stripped 2 bases from V and 0 bases from J, with 14 bases between. CDR3 coding DNA: TGTGCCATCAGTGAGCAGCTCCAGGGTTTCTCCTACAATGAGCAGTTCTTC. It is translated as CAISEQLQGFSYNEQFF.

As for this clone: With a much larger clone just one base away, this may be a read error. The V gene is TRBV11-2, the J gene TRBJ2-5; no definite D call. Trimming removed 1 base at V and 2 bases at J, with 2 bases between. The CDR3 covers 12 residues. Germline V lookup: CDR1 SGHAT, CDR2 FQNNGV. CDR3 amino acids: CASSLAQETQYF. CDR3 DNA sequence: TGTGCCAGCAGCTTAGCTCAAGAGACCCAGTACTTC.

In its sample, this clone was seen a few times. The rearrangement uses TRBV4-1 and TRBJ2-3, with TRBD2 as a possible D gene (5 bases). There are 15 residues in the CDR3. Trimming took 5 bases from V and 0 from J, leaving 12 bases between them. Germline V gene sequence: CDR1 MGHRA, CDR2 YSYEKL. The CDR3, as DNA: TGCGCCAGCAGCTTTGGCGGGTCGAGCACAGATACGCAGTATTTT. It yields the protein CASSFGGSSTDTQYF.

This sequence joins TRBV30 and TRBJ1-1, with D possibly being TRBD1 (5 bases). Germline lookup yields CDR1 GTSNPN and CDR2 SVGIG (reference sequence). CDR3 length: 12 amino acids. Trimming pared 2 bases from V and 1 base from J, leaving 5 bases between. CDR3 protein: CAWSQGNTEAFF. The CDR3 DNA reads TGTGCCTGGAGTCAGGGGAACACTGAAGCTTTCTTT.

A few counts support this clone. This rearrangement joins TRBV7-2 to TRBJ1-4; possibly TRBD1 for D (5 bases). The V end was cut by 5 bases, the J end by 5 bases, with 15 bases between. The CDR3 runs to 15 residues. Germline CDR1 is SGHTA and CDR2 is FQGNSA. The CDR3 sequence: CASSQGGNPNEKLFF. CDR3 nucleotide sequence: TGTGCCAGCAGCCAGGGCGGAAATCCGAATGAAAAACTGTTTTTT.

CDR3 DNA: TGTGCCAGCAGTTTATCAGTAGGGGCACGCTACGAGCAGTACTTC. The encoded protein is CASSLSVGARYEQYF. The genes are TRBV27 and TRBJ2-7, with a weak D call TRBD1 (5 bases). The CDR3 extends over 15 amino acids. V was trimmed by 0 bases and J by 3 bases, leaving 12 bases between them. Germline-derived CDR1 and CDR2 are MNHEY and SMNVEV (reference sequence).

The chain uses TRBV11-2 and TRBJ2-4, with D perhaps TRBD1 (6 bases). The CDR3 contains 19 residues. Germline V gene sequence: CDR1 SGHAT, CDR2 FQNNGV. Trimming removed 2 bases from V and 0 bases from J, with 20 bases in between. The CDR3 is CASSLRDIRDTVAKNIQYF. In DNA, the CDR3 is TGTGCCAGCAGCTTAAGAGATATCCGGGACACTGTAGCCAAAAACATTCAGTACTTC.

The genes are TRBV2 and TRBJ2-7, with TRBD2 as a possible D gene (5 bases). CDR3 length: 12 residues. V was cut by 4 bases and J by 3 bases, with 7 bases left in between. The V gene's germline CDR1 is SNHLY and CDR2 FYNNEI. CDR3 sequence: CASSVRGYEQYF. The CDR3 DNA follows: TGTGCCAGCAGTGTACGGGGCTACGAGCAGTACTTC.